The 16 T cell receptor beta chains reported below all come from one sample, sequenced in a study of human T cells and chemical hapten exposure (dated by TCRdb to the early 2020s). Libraries were built with RACE. This sample was sequenced with a NextSeq 500. Using fastp trimming at Q25 and MiXCR clonotype assembly, TCRdb reanalyzed the public sequencing data and kept in-frame beta chains. Identical CDR3 proteins give one entry, which carries the most common genes and DNA. The sample table contains about 270,000 distinct CDR3 sequences; only one count was recorded for approximately 8% of them. About 1.1% of the sample is taken by the ten largest. The time point label corresponds to: pre-sensitization, week 0. Per the publication, the treatment or condition label means: therapeutic diphenylcyclopropenone sensitization with weekly scalp DPC. The sequencing here drew on whole blood, taken in connection with sensitization to the hapten diphenylcyclopropenone (DPC). The source of these receptors is a young man with alopecia areata. Some clones in this sample may be carry-over from other donors' samples.

This clonotype was seen just once. One end of the junction varies from germline; a read error may be responsible. The V and J genes are TRBV6-2 or TRBV6-3 and TRBJ1-5, with unresolved D. CDR1 is MNHEY, CDR2 SVGEGT, per germline. The length of the CDR3 is 14 residues. This CDR3 is CASSYGLANQPQHF. The CDR3 DNA follows: TGTGCCAGTAGTTATGGGTTGGCCAATCAGCCCCAGCATTTT.

This clonotype was observed at least ten times. The chain links TRBV7-2 to TRBJ2-5; perhaps TRBD2 as D (7 bases). V shed 5 bases and J shed 5 bases, with 12 bases lying between them. Per the germline V gene, CDR1 is SGHTA and CDR2 is FQGNSA. The CDR3 is made up of 13 amino acids. CDR3 sequence reads: CASSPGGSETQYF. In DNA form, the CDR3 reads TGTGCCAGCAGCCCGGGGGGCAGCGAGACCCAGTACTTC.

V usage is TRBV7-6 and J usage is TRBJ1-6; 12 bases map to TRBD1. J lost 0 bases, V lost 4 bases, and 10 bases had no gene match. The length of the CDR3 is 20 residues. Germline V gene data show CDR1 as SGHVS and CDR2 as FNYEAQ. CDR3 coding DNA: TGTGCCAGCAGCTATTTTCCGGGACAGGGGGCCAGCTCCTATAATTCACCCCTCCACTTT. It specifies CASSYFPGQGASSYNSPLHF. Variable domain in full (rest from reference TRBV7-6 and TRBJ1-6): GAGVSQSPRYKVTKRGQDVALRCDPISGHVSLYWYRQALGQGPEFLTYFNYEAQQDKSGLPNDRFSAERPEGSISTLTIQRTEQRDSAMYRCASSYFPGQGASSYNSPLHFGNGTRLTVT.

This clonotype showed up many times. CDR3 bases: TGTGCCACCAGTGACAGGGGGCATCAGCCCCAGCATTTT. Protein sequence: CATSDRGHQPQHF. The chain uses TRBV24-1 and TRBJ1-5; 8 bases line up with TRBD1. CDR1 is KGHDR and CDR2 is SFDVKD in the germline V gene. The trim removed 4 bases at V and 5 bases at J, leaving 0 bases unmatched. The CDR3 is 13 amino acids.

This clonotype appeared many times. CDR3 region: CASSLWTPGGNEQFF. CDR3 coding DNA: TGTGCCAGCAGTTTATGGACCCCGGGGGGCAATGAGCAGTTCTTC. The genes are TRBV28 and TRBJ2-1; 7 bases match TRBD2. Germline V gene sequence: CDR1 MDHEN, CDR2 SYDVKM. V trimming: 0 bases; J trimming: 6 bases; junction bases outside the gene matches: 5. The length of the CDR3 is 15 residues.

This clonotype was counted at least ten times. The genes are TRBV6-5 and TRBJ1-2, with D possibly TRBD1 on 5 matching bases. Trimming pared 6 bases from V and 13 bases from J, leaving 15 bases between. Germline CDR1 and CDR2: MNHEY and SVGAGI. This CDR3 is 11 amino acids long. The CDR3 is CASRGDGRCTF. The DNA of the CDR3 is TGTGCCAGCAGGGGGGACGGAAGATGCACCTTC.

The rearrangement uses TRBV27 and TRBJ2-5; the match to TRBD1 covers 10 bases. Germline trimming cut 2 bases from V and 3 bases from J; bases unmatched to any gene: 3. Looked up from germline, CDR1 is MNHEY and CDR2 is SMNVEV (reference sequence). There are 15 residues in the CDR3. Here the CDR3 reads CASSLLGQGKETQYF. CDR3 DNA sequence: TGTGCCAGCAGTTTACTGGGACAGGGGAAAGAGACCCAGTACTTC.

The chain joins TRBV12-3 or TRBV12-4 to TRBJ2-3; D unclear. The CDR3 covers 15 residues. The V end was cut by 5 bases, the J end by 1 base, with 13 bases between. The DNA for the CDR3 is TGTGCCAGCAGTAGACCTAGTGCCGGCACAGATACGCAGTATTTT. Its translation: CASSRPSAGTDTQYF.

This clonotype has at least ten counts. The gene calls are TRBV6-2 or TRBV6-3 and TRBJ2-1; D is possibly TRBD1 or TRBD2 (5 bases each). V was shortened by 2 bases and J by 5 bases, with 7 bases between the two germline ends. Germline values: CDR1 MNHEY, CDR2 SVGEGT. The CDR3 spans 13 residues. In DNA, the CDR3 is TGTGCCAGCAGTTACGGGACGCACAATGAGCAGTTCTTC. The encoded protein is CASSYGTHNEQFF.

This clonotype was picked up one time. This chain uses TRBV10-3 with TRBJ2-5; D unclear. Trimming took off 8 bases at V and 2 bases at J, with 9 bases between the two ends. CDR3 size: 12 residues. Germline CDR1 is ENHRY and CDR2 is SYGVKD. CDR3 DNA: TGTGCCATCGCGGCGAATCAAGAGACCCAGTACTTC. Translated: CAIAANQETQYF.

There are many counts of this clonotype. The chain links TRBV28 to TRBJ1-3; 8 bases fit TRBD1. The length of the CDR3 is 16 residues. Germline V lookup: CDR1 MDHEN, CDR2 SYDVKM. V shed 5 bases and J 3 bases; nucleotides not matched to a gene: 9. The CDR3: CASSPILGQGGNTIYF. CDR3 in DNA: TGTGCCAGCAGTCCTATTTTAGGACAGGGTGGAAACACCATATATTTT.

The gene calls are TRBV29-1 and TRBJ1-5; 8 bases match TRBD1. CDR1 is SQVTM, CDR2 ANQGSEA, per germline. Losses at the gene ends were 4 bases for V and 2 bases for J; bases not matched to a gene: 7. The CDR3 runs to 15 residues. CDR3 protein: CSVGLSGGRNQPQHF. As DNA, the CDR3 is TGCAGCGTTGGTCTTTCAGGGGGCCGCAATCAGCCCCAGCATTTT.

The V gene is TRBV4-1, the J gene TRBJ2-2, with D perhaps matching TRBD1 (5 bases). Trimming stripped 6 bases from V and 4 bases from J, with 15 bases between. The CDR3 is 15 amino acids. CDR1 and CDR2 from the germline V gene are MGHRA and YSYEKL. The CDR3 sequence is CASSPSQQGTGELFF. The CDR3 DNA reads TGCGCCAGCAGTCCAAGCCAGCAGGGCACCGGGGAGCTGTTTTTT.

There are a few counts of this clonotype. The rearrangement links TRBV2 to TRBJ2-5; D is unresolved. Germline V CDR1 and CDR2: SNHLY, FYNNEI. There are 14 residues in the CDR3. V shed 4 bases and J shed 5 bases, with 14 bases lying between them. CDR3 in amino acids: CASSAFQSVETQYF. CDR3 bases: TGTGCCAGCAGTGCCTTCCAGAGCGTGGAGACCCAGTACTTC.

This clonotype was detected only a few times. The V call is TRBV5-1, the J call TRBJ2-3; D remains unclear. Germline V gene data show CDR1 as SGHRS and CDR2 as YFSETQ. V was cut by 4 bases and J by 0 bases, with 9 bases left in between. There are 14 residues in the CDR3. CDR3 bases: TGCGCCAGCAGCCTAAGTGTTAGCACAGATACGCAGTATTTT. This encodes CASSLSVSTDTQYF.

V usage is TRBV7-9 and J usage is TRBJ1-5; D is undetermined. Trimming left V 1 base short and J 6 bases short, with 10 bases between. The CDR3 totals 14 residues. Germline V CDR1 and CDR2: SEHNR, FQNEAQ (reference sequence). In nucleotides, the CDR3 is TGTGCCAGCAGCTTAGATACCATCCTTCAGCCCCAGCATTTT. Its protein is CASSLDTILQPQHF.